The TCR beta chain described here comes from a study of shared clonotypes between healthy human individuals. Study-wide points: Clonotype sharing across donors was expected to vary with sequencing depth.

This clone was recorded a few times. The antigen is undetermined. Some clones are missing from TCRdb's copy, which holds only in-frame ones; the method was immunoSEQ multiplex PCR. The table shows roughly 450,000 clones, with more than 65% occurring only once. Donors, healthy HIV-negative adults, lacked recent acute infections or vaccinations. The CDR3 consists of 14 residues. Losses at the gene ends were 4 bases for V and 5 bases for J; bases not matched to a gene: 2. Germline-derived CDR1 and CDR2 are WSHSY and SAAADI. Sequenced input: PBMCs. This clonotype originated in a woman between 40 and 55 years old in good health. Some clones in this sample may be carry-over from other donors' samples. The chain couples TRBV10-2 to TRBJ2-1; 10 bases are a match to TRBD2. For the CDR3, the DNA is TGCGCCAGCAGTGCTAGCGGGAGTAACAATGAGCAGTTCTTC. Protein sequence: CASSASGSNNEQFF.